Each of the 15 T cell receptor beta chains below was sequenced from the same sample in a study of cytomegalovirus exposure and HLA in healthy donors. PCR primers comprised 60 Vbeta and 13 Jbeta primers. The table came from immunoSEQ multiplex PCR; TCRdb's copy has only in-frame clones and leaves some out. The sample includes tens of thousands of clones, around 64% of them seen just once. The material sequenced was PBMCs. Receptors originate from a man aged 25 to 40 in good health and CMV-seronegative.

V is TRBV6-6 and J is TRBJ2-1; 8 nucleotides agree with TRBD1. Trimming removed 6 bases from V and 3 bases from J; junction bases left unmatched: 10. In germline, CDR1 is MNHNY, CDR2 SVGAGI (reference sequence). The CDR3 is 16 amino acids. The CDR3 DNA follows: TGTGCCAGCAGGGATCTATTGGACAGGGACTACAATGAGCAGTTCTTC. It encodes CASRDLLDRDYNEQFF.

CDR3 coding DNA: TGTGCCAGCAGTCCCCGGACAGGTCCCTACGAGCAGTACTTC. The encoded protein is CASSPRTGPYEQYF. The chain employs TRBV6-5 and TRBJ2-7; TRBD1 aligns across 7 bases. Germline V gene lookup returns CDR1 MNHEY and CDR2 SVGAGI. The junction had 6 bases not matched to a gene; V was cut back by 5 bases and J by 2 bases. CDR3 size: 14 residues.

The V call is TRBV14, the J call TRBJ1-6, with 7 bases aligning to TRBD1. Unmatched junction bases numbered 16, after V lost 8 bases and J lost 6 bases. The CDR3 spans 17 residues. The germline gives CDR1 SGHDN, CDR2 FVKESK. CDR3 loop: CASPRAGGPSSNSPLHF. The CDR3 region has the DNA TGTGCCAGCCCACGTGCAGGGGGGCCCAGTTCTAATTCACCCCTCCACTTT.

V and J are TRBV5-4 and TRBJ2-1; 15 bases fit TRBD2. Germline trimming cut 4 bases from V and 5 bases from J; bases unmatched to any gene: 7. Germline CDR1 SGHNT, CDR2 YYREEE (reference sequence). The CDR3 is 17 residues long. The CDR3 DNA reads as TGTGCCAGCAGCCCGGGACTAGCGGGAGGTGGGGACAATGAGCAGTTCTTC. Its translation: CASSPGLAGGGDNEQFF.

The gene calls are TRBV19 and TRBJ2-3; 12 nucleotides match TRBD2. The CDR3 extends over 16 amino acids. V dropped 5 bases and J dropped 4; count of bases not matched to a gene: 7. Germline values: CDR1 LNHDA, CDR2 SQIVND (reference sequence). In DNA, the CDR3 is TGTGCCAGTAGTCCCCTGGCTAGCGGGGGGGCAGATACGCAGTATTTT. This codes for CASSPLASGGADTQYF.

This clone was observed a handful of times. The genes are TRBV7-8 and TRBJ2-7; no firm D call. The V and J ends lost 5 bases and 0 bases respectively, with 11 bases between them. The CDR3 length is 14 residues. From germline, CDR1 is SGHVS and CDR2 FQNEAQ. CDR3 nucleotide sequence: TGTGCCAGCAGCCCCGCGGTAGGCTCCTACGAGCAGTACTTC. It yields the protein CASSPAVGSYEQYF.

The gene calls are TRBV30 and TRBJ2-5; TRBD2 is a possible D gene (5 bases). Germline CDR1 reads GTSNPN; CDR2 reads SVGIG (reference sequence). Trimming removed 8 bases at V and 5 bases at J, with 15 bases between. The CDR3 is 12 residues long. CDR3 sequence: CARHGVGETQYF. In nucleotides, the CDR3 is TGTGCCAGACACGGGGTTGGGGAGACCCAGTACTTC. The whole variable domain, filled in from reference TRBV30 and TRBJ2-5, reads SQTIHQWPATLVQPVGSPLSLECTVEGTSNPNLYWYRQAAGRGLQLLFYSVGIGQISSEVPQNLSASRPQDRQFILSSKKLLLSDSGFYLCARHGVGETQYFGPGTRLLVL.

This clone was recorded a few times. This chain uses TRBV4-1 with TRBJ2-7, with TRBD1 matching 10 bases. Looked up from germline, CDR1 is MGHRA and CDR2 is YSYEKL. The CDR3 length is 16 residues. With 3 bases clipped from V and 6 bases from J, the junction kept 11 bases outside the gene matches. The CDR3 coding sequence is TGCGCCAGCAGCCACCCGTCGGGGACAGGGGATCGCGAGCAGTACTTC. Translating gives CASSHPSGTGDREQYF.

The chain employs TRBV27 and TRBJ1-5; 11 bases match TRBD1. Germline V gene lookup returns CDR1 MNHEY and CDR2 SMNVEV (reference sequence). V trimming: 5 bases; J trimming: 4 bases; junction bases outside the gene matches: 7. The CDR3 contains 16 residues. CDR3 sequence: CASSPWTGGANQPQHF. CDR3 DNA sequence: TGTGCCAGCAGTCCTTGGACAGGGGGCGCGAATCAGCCCCAGCATTTT.

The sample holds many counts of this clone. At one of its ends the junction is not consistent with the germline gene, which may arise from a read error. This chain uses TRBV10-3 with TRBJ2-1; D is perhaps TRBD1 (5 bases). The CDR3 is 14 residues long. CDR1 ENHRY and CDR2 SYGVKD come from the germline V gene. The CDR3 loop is CAISDPRQDNEQFF. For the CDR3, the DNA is TGTGCCATCAGTGATCCTAGGCAGGACAATGAACAGTTCTTC.

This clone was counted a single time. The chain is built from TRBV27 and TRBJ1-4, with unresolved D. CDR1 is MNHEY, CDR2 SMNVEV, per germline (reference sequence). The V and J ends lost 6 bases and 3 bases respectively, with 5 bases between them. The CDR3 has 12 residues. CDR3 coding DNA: TGTGCCAGCAGACAGCCTAATGAAAAACTGTTTTTT. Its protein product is CASRQPNEKLFF. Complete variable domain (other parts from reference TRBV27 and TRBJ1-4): EAQVTQNPRYLITVTGKKLTVTCSQNMNHEYMSWYRQDPGLGLRQIYYSMNVEVTDKGDVPEGYKVSRKEKRNFPLILESPSPNQTSLYFCASRQPNEKLFFGSGTQLSVL.

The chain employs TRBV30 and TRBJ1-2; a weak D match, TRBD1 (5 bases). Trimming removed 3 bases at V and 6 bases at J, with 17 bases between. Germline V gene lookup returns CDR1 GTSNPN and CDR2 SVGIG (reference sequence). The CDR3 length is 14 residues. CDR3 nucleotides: TGTGCCTGGAGCGCTTCAAGGGGATGGGATGGCTACACCTTC. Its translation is CAWSASRGWDGYTF. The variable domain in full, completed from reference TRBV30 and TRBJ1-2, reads SQTIHQWPATLVQPVGSPLSLECTVEGTSNPNLYWYRQAAGRGLQLLFYSVGIGQISSEVPQNLSASRPQDRQFILSSKKLLLSDSGFYLCAWSASRGWDGYTFGSGTRLTVV.

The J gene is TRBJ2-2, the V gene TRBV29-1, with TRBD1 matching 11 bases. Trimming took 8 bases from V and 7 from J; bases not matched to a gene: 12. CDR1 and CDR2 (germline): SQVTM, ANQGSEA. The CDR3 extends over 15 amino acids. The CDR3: CSTDAGTGGIGELFF. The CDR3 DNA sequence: TGCAGCACCGACGCGGGGACAGGGGGTATCGGGGAGCTGTTTTTT.

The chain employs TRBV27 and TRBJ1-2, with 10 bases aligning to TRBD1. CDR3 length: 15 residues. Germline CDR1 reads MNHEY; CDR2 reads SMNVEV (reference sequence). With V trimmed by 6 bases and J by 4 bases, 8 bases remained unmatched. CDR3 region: CASRPTGGVGYGYTF. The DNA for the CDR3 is TGTGCCAGCAGGCCGACAGGGGGCGTTGGCTATGGCTACACCTTC.

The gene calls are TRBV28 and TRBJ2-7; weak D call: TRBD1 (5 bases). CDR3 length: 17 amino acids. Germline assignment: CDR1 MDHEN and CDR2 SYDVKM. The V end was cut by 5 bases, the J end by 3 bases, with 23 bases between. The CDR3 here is CASSPTTAGPSYYEQYF. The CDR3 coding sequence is TGTGCCAGCAGTCCAACCACCGCAGGGCCCTCTTACTACGAGCAGTACTTC.